The T cell receptor (beta chain) described here comes from a study of cytotoxic CD8 clonotypes in ibrutinib-treated CLL. CDR1 is WSHSY and CDR2 is SAAADI in the germline V gene. The CDR3 extends over 14 amino acids. Trimming shortened V by 4 bases and J by 5 bases, and 11 bases separated the two germline ends. TCRdb keeps only in-frame clones here, not all; method: immunoSEQ multiplex PCR. The sample has fewer than 400,000 clones, 67% seen once. The input for sequencing was PBMCs, taken after 36 months of ibrutinib treatment. This receptor was taken from a human donor with chronic lymphocytic leukemia. The genes are TRBV10-2 and TRBJ1-4, with D possibly being TRBD1 (6 bases). CDR3 sequence reads: CASSGPGVNEKLFF. The CDR3 DNA sequence: TGCGCCAGCAGTGGGCCAGGGGTGAATGAAAAACTGTTTTTT.